Below, one TCR beta chain is given with its context. In TCRdb, the PCR reads were re-called with MiXCR into one record per CDR3 protein. This sample yields 15,000 to 20,000 distinct CDR3 sequences, of which about 46% are seen a single time; roughly a quarter belongs to the top ten. The CDR3 has 16 amino acids. CDR1 is SGHAT, CDR2 FQNNGV, per germline. The sample is drawn from a study of tumor-infiltrating lymphocytes in oesophageal squamous cell carcinoma. Material for sequencing was esophageal tumor tissue. The chain couples TRBV11-2 to TRBJ2-5; the D gene is possibly TRBD2 (7 bases). Gene TRBJ2-1 matches the end of the DNA better, so the J call may be wrong. The clonotype was recovered from a male donor with esophageal squamous cell carcinoma. CDR3 DNA sequence: TGTGCCAGCAGCTTCCGTGGCGGGAGAGGGGGGAATGAGCAGTTCTTC. Its protein is CASSFRGGRGGNEQFF.